Sequencing of this TCR beta chain was carried out in a study of blood T cell repertoires in COVID-19. Background on the study: Sample material is recorded as cDNA or gDNA derived from T cells, B-cell-depleted T cells, or PBMCs.

V lost 5 bases and J lost 5; bases outside the gene matches: 7. The CDR3 is 14 residues long. The V gene's germline CDR1 is SEHNR and CDR2 FQNEAQ (reference sequence). Only a few counts were recorded for this clone. Clones were read by immunoSEQ multiplex PCR, and TCRdb kept only the in-frame ones, dropping some. Here the sample spans under 550,000 clones, approximately 90% being singletons. The rearrangement uses TRBV7-9 and TRBJ1-1; 8 nucleotides agree with TRBD1. Sequencing was done on a sample of peripheral blood. The clonotype originates from a man between 18 and 29 years old with COVID-19, enrolled during active disease. Here the CDR3 reads CASSRLTGETEAFF. Written as DNA, the CDR3 is TGTGCCAGCAGCCGATTGACAGGGGAGACTGAAGCTTTCTTT.